This T cell receptor (beta chain) originates from a study of response to subunit inactivated influenza vaccine (dated by TCRdb to between 2018 and 2020). At the level of the whole study: Deep quantitative T cell receptor repertoire profiling was used in the study to track responses to a trivalent subunit inactivated influenza vaccine.

As to this clonotype: No antigen is known for it. No much larger clone is present one base from it, and per-base qualities are unavailable.

Broader findings and caveats from the paper: It was suggested by the authors that each seasonal influenza vaccination may recruit only a limited number of new T cells.

The method behind the library was RT-PCR. The run used an Illumina HiSeq 2500. TCRdb passed the public sequencing reads through fastp at Q25 and MiXCR, retaining productive beta sequences. Rows merge per CDR3 protein into single entries with the most common DNA and genes. This sample lists 200,000 to 300,000 distinct CDR3 sequences; 12% were detected once. The ten biggest clones cover about 8% of the sample. The sequence derives from a man aged 45-65 years who received an inactivated influenza vaccine. Donor details come from another sample of the same person, matched by shared clones. The sequencing here drew on non-naive T cells sorted from PBMCs, taken 14 to 15 days before vaccination. Explained via the paper, the cell subset or site label denotes: memory T cell fraction.

The nucleotides read TGTGCCACCAGGGGGAAAGAGCAGTTCTTC. Its product reads: CATRGKEQFF. This chain is built from TRBV6-5 and TRBJ2-1; 7 nucleotides in the junction match TRBD1. The CDR3 runs 10 amino acids, cysteine and phenylalanine included. Solely the CDR3 DNA is kept, with 30 bases framed from the first base. V ends up 10 bases short and J 10 bases short, with an unmatched junction base count of 4. CDR1 and CDR2, per the germline V gene, are MNHEY and SVGAGI.